The 26 T cell receptor beta chains reported below all come from one sample, sequenced in a study of cytomegalovirus exposure and HLA in healthy donors. Here immunoSEQ multiplex PCR was the method, and the copy in TCRdb shows in-frame clones only, minus some. This table has 300,000 or so clones, roughly 90% appearing once. The source material was PBMCs. All receptors come from a man in his thirties or forties in good health and CMV-seronegative.

The chain recombines TRBV9 with TRBJ1-1; no definite D call. V was trimmed by 1 base and J by 1 base, leaving 14 bases between them. The CDR3 has 16 amino acids. Per the germline V gene, CDR1 is SGDLS and CDR2 is YYNGEE. The CDR3 protein is CASSVIPLPQNTEAFF. The DNA of the CDR3 is TGTGCCAGCAGCGTAATTCCTCTCCCACAGAACACTGAAGCTTTCTTT.

This clone has just one count. This rearrangement joins TRBV7-2 to TRBJ1-6; tentatively, D is TRBD1 (6 bases). The germline CDR1 and CDR2 sequences are SGHTA and FQGNSA. This CDR3 contains 15 residues. V was cut by 8 bases and J by 6 bases, with 17 bases left in between. The CDR3 loop is CASRQTGLSNSPLHF. CDR3 coding DNA: TGTGCCAGCCGCCAAACAGGGCTGTCTAATTCACCCCTCCACTTT. Together with reference TRBV7-2 and TRBJ1-6, the CDR3 gives the full variable domain: GAGVSQSPSNKVTEKGKDVELRCDPISGHTALYWYRQSLGQGLEFLIYFQGNSAPDKSGLPSDRFSAERTGGSVSTLTIQRTQQEDSAVYLCASRQTGLSNSPLHFGNGTRLTVT.

The chain couples TRBV5-6 to TRBJ1-5, with 7 bases identical to TRBD1. V was clipped by 4 bases and J by 4 bases; unmatched bases: 5. Germline assignment: CDR1 SGHDT and CDR2 YYEEEE. The CDR3 sequence is 14 residues long. In DNA form, the CDR3 reads TGTGCCAGCAGCCCAAGACAGGGAAATCAGCCCCAGCATTTT. Residues: CASSPRQGNQPQHF.

A word on this clone: Within the sample, other DNA sequences also encode this same CDR3. The chain recombines TRBV6-5 with TRBJ1-5; 7 bases are a match to TRBD1. Germline V lookup: CDR1 MNHEY, CDR2 SVGAGI. The V segment lost 6 bases and the J segment 0 bases; nucleotides outside the gene matches: 5. The CDR3 extends over 15 amino acids. CDR3 DNA: TGTGCCAGCAGCCCCGGGACAGTTAGCAATCAGCCCCAGCATTTT. It codes for CASSPGTVSNQPQHF.

This chain uses TRBV29-1 with TRBJ2-7; 7 nucleotides align to TRBD1. The CDR3 loop spans 12 amino acids. The germline V gene has CDR1 SQVTM and CDR2 ANQGSEA. V gave up 6 bases and J gave up 8 bases; unmatched junction bases: 10. The CDR3 sequence: CSVQTTGSQQYF. The CDR3 DNA reads as TGCAGCGTCCAAACGACAGGGTCTCAGCAGTACTTC.

This clone has a single count. The chain joins TRBV7-6 to TRBJ2-5, with 8 bases lining up with TRBD2. After removal of 5 bases from V and 9 bases from J, the junction contained 2 bases not matched to a gene. Looked up from germline, CDR1 is SGHVS and CDR2 is FNYEAQ. This CDR3 comprises 11 residues. This CDR3 is CASSPGGAQYF. The CDR3 DNA is TGTGCCAGCAGCCCCGGGGGGGCCCAGTACTTC. Full variable domain (remainder filled in from reference TRBV7-6 and TRBJ2-5): GAGVSQSPRYKVTKRGQDVALRCDPISGHVSLYWYRQALGQGPEFLTYFNYEAQQDKSGLPNDRFSAERPEGSISTLTIQRTEQRDSAMYRCASSPGGAQYFGPGTRLLVL.

The genes are TRBV9 and TRBJ2-7, with D maybe TRBD2 (5 bases). The CDR3 spans 15 residues. Trimming took 0 bases from V and 4 from J, leaving 14 bases between them. CDR1 and CDR2 from the germline V gene are SGDLS and YYNGEE. The CDR3 nucleotides read TGTGCCAGCAGCGTAGACAGCGGAACCTATTACGAGCAGTACTTC. This codes for CASSVDSGTYYEQYF.

The chain joins TRBV6-4 to TRBJ2-1; TRBD2 might be the D (6 bases). The CDR3 runs 16 residues. The germline V and J ends were trimmed by 0 bases and 4 bases, with 13 bases remaining between them. CDR1 is MRHNA, CDR2 SNTAGT, per germline. The CDR3 here is CASSDSGREEYNEQFF. CDR3 sequence (DNA): TGTGCCAGCAGTGACTCCGGTAGGGAGGAGTACAATGAGCAGTTCTTC.

V usage is TRBV2 and J usage is TRBJ1-5, with D perhaps matching TRBD1 (5 bases). Germline V gene lookup returns CDR1 SNHLY and CDR2 FYNNEI. V was cut by 4 bases and J by 2 bases, with 12 bases left in between. CDR3 length: 15 residues. Written as DNA, the CDR3 is TGTGCCAGCAGTGTCTGGGGCAGCCGCAATCAGCCCCAGCATTTT. Translating it yields CASSVWGSRNQPQHF. The full variable domain, completed using reference TRBV2 and TRBJ1-5, is EPEVTQTPSHQVTQMGQEVILRCVPISNHLYFYWYRQILGQKVEFLVSFYNNEISEKSEIFDDQFSVERPDGSNFTLKIRSTKLEDSAMYFCASSVWGSRNQPQHFGDGTRLSIL.

The gene calls are TRBV5-4 and TRBJ2-2; D is perhaps TRBD2 (6 bases). V was shortened by 5 bases and J by 2 bases, with 13 bases between the two germline ends. This CDR3 spans 15 amino acids. Looked up from germline, CDR1 is SGHNT and CDR2 is YYREEE (reference sequence). The DNA for the CDR3 is TGTGCCAGCAGGCGCCCCGGGACTAACACCGGGGAGCTGTTTTTT. Encoded protein: CASRRPGTNTGELFF.

V usage is TRBV7-2 and J usage is TRBJ2-1, with 10 bases lining up with TRBD2. Germline-derived CDR1 and CDR2 are SGHTA and FQGNSA. The junction had 5 bases not matched to a gene; V was cut back by 4 bases and J by 5 bases. This CDR3 spans 15 amino acids. The CDR3 reads CASSSGLAANNEQFF. The CDR3 region has the DNA TGTGCCAGCAGCTCTGGACTAGCGGCCAACAATGAGCAGTTCTTC.

The chain has TRBV29-1 and TRBJ1-4; 8 nucleotides match TRBD1. CDR1 and CDR2 (germline): SQVTM, ANQGSEA. After removal of 6 bases from V and 8 bases from J, the junction contained 11 bases not matched to a gene. The CDR3 extends over 14 amino acids. The CDR3 DNA sequence: TGCAGCGTAGGAGGACAGGGAAGTTGGGAAAAACTGTTTTTT. Encoded protein: CSVGGQGSWEKLFF.

The V gene is TRBV4-3, the J gene TRBJ2-7, with 7 positions matching TRBD1. CDR3 length: 14 residues. The V gene end was trimmed by 4 bases and the J gene end by 4 bases; junction bases not matched to a gene: 7. Germline V CDR1 and CDR2: LGHNA, YSLEER. The CDR3 DNA is TGCGCCAGCAGCCCGGACAGGCTAATATACGAGCAGTACTTC. This sequence encodes CASSPDRLIYEQYF.

This chain links TRBV19 with TRBJ2-5; D gene unclear. Trimming pared 6 bases from V and 0 bases from J, leaving 2 bases between. CDR3 length: 11 amino acids. The germline V gene encodes CDR1 LNHDA and CDR2 SQIVND (reference sequence). The CDR3 here is CASSYQETQYF. CDR3 nucleotides: TGTGCCAGTAGCTACCAAGAGACCCAGTACTTC.

This rearrangement joins TRBV4-1 to TRBJ2-1; 8 positions agree with TRBD2. The CDR3 runs 15 residues. The germline V gene encodes CDR1 MGHRA and CDR2 YSYEKL. V was clipped by 2 bases and J by 6 bases; unmatched bases: 6. The CDR3 loop reads CASSQRGLGGNEQFF. CDR3 DNA: TGCGCCAGCAGCCAAAGGGGACTAGGCGGCAATGAGCAGTTCTTC.

The CDR3 DNA follows: TGTGCCAGCAGTCCTACCGGGGGCTCTGGAAACACCATATATTTT. Residues: CASSPTGGSGNTIYF. V is TRBV6-6 and J is TRBJ1-3, with a possible D match to TRBD1 (5 bases). The germline gives CDR1 MNHNY, CDR2 SVGAGI (reference sequence). The CDR3 consists of 15 residues. V lost 5 bases and J lost 0, with 11 bases in between.

The chain is built from TRBV15 and TRBJ2-7; weak D call: TRBD1 (6 bases). The germline CDR1 and CDR2 sequences are LNHNV and YYDKDF (reference sequence). The germline V and J ends were trimmed by 5 bases and 4 bases, with 15 bases remaining between them. This CDR3 is 14 amino acids long. CDR3 nucleotides: TGTGCCACCAGCCGCCTGGACAGAAGATACGAGCAGTACTTC. It translates to CATSRLDRRYEQYF. The full variable domain, in which reference TRBV15 and TRBJ2-7 provide the parts outside the CDR3, is DAMVIQNPRYQVTQFGKPVTLSCSQTLNHNVMYWYQQKSSQAPKLLFHYYDKDFNNEADTPDNFQSRRPNTSFCFLDIRSPGLGDTAMYLCATSRLDRRYEQYFGPGTRLTVT.

This chain uses TRBV5-4 with TRBJ1-1, with 9 bases fitting TRBD1. Germline V gene lookup returns CDR1 SGHNT and CDR2 YYREEE (reference sequence). The CDR3 contains 14 residues. Germline trimming cut 4 bases from V and 3 bases from J; bases unmatched to any gene: 4. CDR3 residues: CASSVDRGYTEAFF. The DNA for the CDR3 is TGTGCCAGCAGCGTGGACAGGGGTTACACTGAAGCTTTCTTT.

The chain joins TRBV27 to TRBJ2-2; tentatively, D is TRBD2 (7 bases). The CDR3 extends over 15 amino acids. The V end lost 3 bases, the J end lost 1 base, and 9 bases lay between the germline ends. Germline CDR1 is MNHEY and CDR2 is SMNVEV (reference sequence). DNA for the CDR3: TGTGCCAGCAGTTTGGGGGGGCAGAACACCGGGGAGCTGTTTTTT. It yields the protein CASSLGGQNTGELFF.

The chain recombines TRBV6-1 with TRBJ2-3; TRBD1 aligns across 7 bases. J gave up 1 base and V 7 bases, and 5 bases lay outside the gene matches. This CDR3 is 14 amino acids long. CDR1 is MNHNS and CDR2 is SASEGT in the germline V gene. CDR3 DNA: TGTGCCAGCAATCAGGGGGAAGGCACAGATACGCAGTATTTT. Translation: CASNQGEGTDTQYF.

The V gene is TRBV11-2, the J gene TRBJ1-1; D call uncertain. The CDR3 is 18 amino acids. The V end lost 0 bases, the J end lost 3 bases, and 20 bases lay between the germline ends. CDR1 SGHAT and CDR2 FQNNGV come from the germline V gene. The CDR3 protein is CASSLDRAESPGDTEAFF. CDR3 nucleotide sequence: TGTGCCAGCAGCTTAGATAGGGCGGAATCCCCCGGGGACACTGAAGCTTTCTTT.

This clone was observed a handful of times. This chain connects TRBV6-1 to TRBJ1-5; D remains unclear. This CDR3 is 14 amino acids long. Germline CDR1 is MNHNS and CDR2 is SASEGT. Trimming stripped 5 bases from V and 5 bases from J, with 13 bases between. CDR3 DNA sequence: TGTGCCAGCAGTAAGTACATAGCAGATCAGCCCCAGCATTTT. Amino acids: CASSKYIADQPQHF.

The chain carries TRBV10-3 and TRBJ2-7; no reliable D call. This CDR3 is 15 amino acids long. V lost 4 bases to trimming and J lost 0 bases, with 13 bases between them. Germline-derived CDR1 and CDR2 are ENHRY and SYGVKD. CDR3 in amino acids: CAISAIGSSSYEQYF. CDR3 bases: TGTGCCATCAGTGCAATCGGGTCGAGCTCCTACGAGCAGTACTTC.

The rearrangement links TRBV4-1 to TRBJ2-7, with 10 bases fitting TRBD1. V lost 0 bases to trimming and J lost 0 bases; unmatched junction nucleotides: 2. This CDR3 contains 16 residues. CDR1 MGHRA and CDR2 YSYEKL come from the germline V gene. The CDR3 spells CASSQDGDRGSYEQYF. For the CDR3, the DNA is TGCGCCAGCAGCCAAGACGGGGACAGGGGCTCCTACGAGCAGTACTTC.

V usage is TRBV9 and J usage is TRBJ2-1; possible D gene TRBD2, 6 bases. This CDR3 is built from 12 residues. CDR1 SGDLS and CDR2 YYNGEE come from the germline V gene. The V gene lost 3 bases and the J gene lost 8 bases, with 9 bases spanning the gap. CDR3 sequence (DNA): TGTGCCAGCAGCGGATGGGGGGATGAGCAGTTCTTC. This sequence encodes CASSGWGDEQFF.

This rearrangement joins TRBV30 to TRBJ1-6; TRBD1 agrees at 7 bases. CDR1 GTSNPN and CDR2 SVGIG come from the germline V gene (reference sequence). J was trimmed by 7 bases and V by 2 bases; bases with no gene match: 5. This CDR3 contains 14 residues. CDR3 DNA: TGTGCCTGGAGTCCGACGGGACAGAATTCACCCCTCCACTTT. It yields the protein CAWSPTGQNSPLHF.